Listed below are T cell receptor beta chains from one sample, sequenced in a study of molecular identifiers for immune sequencing clone quantification. TCRdb used MiXCR to reprocess the PCR reads, holding one entry per CDR3 protein. The table shows about half a million distinct CDR3 sequences, with over 20% occurring only once. Sequenced input: naive CD8+ T cells from blood, with Jurkat cell RNA spiked in. The origin of the receptors is a human donor in good health. Some libraries in this study had Jurkat cell RNA spiked in. Both conserved end residues are part of each CDR3. The D gene is left open where the match is weak. A row's size may be missing; if present it is once, few, many or a size class.

d_gene | j_gene | abundance | v_gene | CDR3nt | CDR3aa
. | TRBJ1-3 | few | TRBV4-3 | TGCGCCAGCAGCCAAGAACTTGGCAGGGCTATCTCTGGAAACACCATATATTTT | CASSQELGRAISGNTIYF
TRBD2 | TRBJ2-2 | few | TRBV4-3 | TGCGCCAGCAGCCAAGCAACCGGGACTAGCGGGAGTCACACCGGGGAGCTGTTTTTT | CASSQATGTSGSHTGELFF
. | TRBJ2-3 | . | TRBV27 | TGTGCCAGCAGTCCCCCAGGGCCGGTCACAGATACGCAGTATTTT | CASSPPGPVTDTQYF
TRBD2 | TRBJ2-1 | . | TRBV7-8 | TGTGCCAGCAGCCGGGGGGGGAGTCTAAGTGAGCAGTTCTTC | CASSRGGSLSEQFF
TRBD2 | TRBJ2-3 | few | TRBV10-2 | TGCGCCAGCAGCCCGAATAGCGGGGGAAGCACAGATACGCAGTATTTT | CASSPNSGGSTDTQYF
. | TRBJ1-2 | few | TRBV27 | TGTGCCAGCAGTCCGTGGCCAGGGGCGACTGGCTACACCTTC | CASSPWPGATGYTF
. | TRBJ2-1 | . | TRBV27 | TGTGCCAGCAGTTTCGGCTCAGGGTACAATGAGCAGTTCTTC | CASSFGSGYNEQFF
. | TRBJ2-3 | many | TRBV7-5 | . | CISVPEALAAGGLSTDTQYF
. | TRBJ1-4 | few | TRBV6-2/TRBV6-3 | TGTGCCAGCAGTTACTGGGGAGAAGGACTGTTTTTT | CASSYWGEGLFF
. | TRBJ2-7 | . | TRBV4-2 | TGTGCCAGCAGCGTCGATACAGGCACCTTGTGGGAGCAGTACTTC | CASSVDTGTLWEQYF
. | TRBJ1-1 | . | TRBV7-9 | TGTGCCAGCAGCTTAGGAGGGGGGACTGAAGCTTCCTTT | CASSLGGGTEASF
. | TRBJ2-7 | . | TRBV4-3 | TGCGCCAGCAGCCAAGATTATTCCAGCTCCTACGAGCAGCACTTC | CASSQDYSSSYEQHF
TRBD2 | TRBJ2-7 | . | TRBV2 | TGTGCCAGCAGCCCGACGGGACTAGCGGGAGGGCAGTACTTC | CASSPTGLAGGQYF
. | TRBJ2-7 | few | TRBV27 | TGTGCCAGCAGGAGTGAGCGGGCCTCCTCCTACGAGCAGTACTTC | CASRSERASSYEQYF
TRBD1 | TRBJ2-3 | . | TRBV6-2/TRBV6-3 | TGTGCCAGCAGCCCTTCGGAAGGGGGCTTTGGAGATACGCAGTATTTT | CASSPSEGGFGDTQYF
TRBD2 | TRBJ2-7 | . | TRBV6-4 | TGTGCCAGCAGTGACCGACTAGCGGGGAGGGACGAGCAGTACTTC | CASSDRLAGRDEQYF
TRBD2 | TRBJ2-1 | few | TRBV2 | TGTGCCAGCAGGGGACTAGCGGCCGAGCAGTTCTTC | CASRGLAAEQFF
TRBD1 | TRBJ2-3 | many | TRBV6-5 | TGTGCCAGCAGTTACTCTCTACAGGGGAGCACAGATACGCAGTATTTT | CASSYSLQGSTDTQYF
TRBD1 | TRBJ1-6 | . | TRBV30 | TGTGCCTGGAGTACATTAGGACAGGGGATGGAATCACCCCTCCACTTT | CAWSTLGQGMESPLHF
TRBD1 | TRBJ2-1 | few | TRBV6-5 | TGTGCCAGCAGTCGGACAGGGGTATGGGATGAGCAGTTCTTC | CASSRTGVWDEQFF
. | TRBJ1-5 | . | TRBV7-9 | TGTGCCAGCAGCTTAGCAGGACAGCTACCATCCAGGGTTCTGCATTTT | CASSLAGQLPSRVLHF
. | TRBJ2-3 | many | TRBV12-3/TRBV12-4 | TGTGCCAGCAGTCCAATTTTGGGTGCGAGAACTAGCACAGATACGCAGTATTTT | CASSPILGARTSTDTQYF
. | TRBJ2-3 | many | TRBV5-1 | TGCGCCAGCAGGGGGGTAGGAGATACGCAGTATTTT | CASRGVGDTQYF
. | TRBJ2-7 | many | TRBV4-3 | TGCGCCAGCAGCCAAGAAGGCAGAGGCTCCTACGAGCAGTACTTC | CASSQEGRGSYEQYF
. | TRBJ2-1 | many | TRBV4-3 | TGCGCCAGCAGCCAAGATTACAGATCCTACAATGAGCAGTTCTTC | CASSQDYRSYNEQFF
. | TRBJ2-7 | many | TRBV29-1 | TGCAGCGTTTCTTTGGCAGGCCCCTACGAGCAGTACTTC | CSVSLAGPYEQYF
TRBD2 | TRBJ2-3 | . | TRBV4-3 | TGCGCCAGCAGCCAAGACAATCCCCTAGCGGGAGAGACAGATACGCAGTATTTT | CASSQDNPLAGETDTQYF
. | TRBJ1-5 | few | TRBV12-3/TRBV12-4 | TGTGCCAGCAGTCCCCTTCTAGCTACGACAGCAGATCAGCCCCAGCATTTT | CASSPLLATTADQPQHF
TRBD1 | TRBJ2-7 | few | TRBV7-9 | TGTGCCAGCAGTTACGTTAGTGGCAGGGGGCTAACCGAGCAGTACTTC | CASSYVSGRGLTEQYF
. | TRBJ2-7 | few | TRBV6-5 | TGTGCCAGCAGACGGGAGCGAGATGGGGAGCAGTACTTC | CASRRERDGEQYF
. | TRBJ1-3 | few | TRBV7-9 | TGTGCCAGCAGGTCACAGAGGAGCTCTAGAAACACCATATATTTT | CASRSQRSSRNTIYF
. | TRBJ2-7 | many | TRBV6-5 | TGTGCCAGCAGTTACTCGAGGGGGGGCCACCACGAGCAGTACTTC | CASSYSRGGHHEQYF
. | TRBJ1-5 | many | TRBV27 | TGTGCCAGCAGTTTACACGCAAGAGGAGCTCAGCCCCAGCATTTT | CASSLHARGAQPQHF
. | TRBJ2-5 | many | TRBV13 | TGTGCCAGCAGCTCCCGAGAAAAAGAGACCCAGTACTTC | CASSSREKETQYF
TRBD2 | TRBJ2-2 | . | TRBV5-3 | TGTGCCAGCAGCGCAGGACTAGCGGGAAGCACCGGGGAGCTGTTTTTT | CASSAGLAGSTGELFF
TRBD2 | TRBJ2-4 | many | TRBV7-8 | TGTGCCAGCAGCGCCGGACTAGCGGGAGTTGAAGCCAAAAACATTCAGTACTTC | CASSAGLAGVEAKNIQYF
TRBD2 | TRBJ2-5 | many | TRBV27 | TGTGCCAGCAGTTCTCCCGGGACTAGCATAGAGACCCAGTACTTC | CASSSPGTSIETQYF
TRBD2 | TRBJ2-2 | many | TRBV19 | TGTGCCAGCTCCTATTGGATCGGCGGGAGTACCGGGGAGCTGTTTTTT | CASSYWIGGSTGELFF
. | TRBJ2-3 | . | TRBV9 | TGTGCCAGCAGCCCCAACCCGGTGAAGATGACAGATACGCAGTATTTT | CASSPNPVKMTDTQYF
. | TRBJ2-7 | few | TRBV2 | TGTGCCAGCACAGGTGTGACCTACGAGCAGTACTTC | CASTGVTYEQYF
. | TRBJ1-1 | . | TRBV19 | TGTGTCAGTAATCAGGGGACGAACACTGAAGCTTTCTTT | CVSNQGTNTEAFF
. | TRBJ1-1 | many | TRBV7-9 | TGTGCCAGCAGCTCAGGGGTGGGGGGGACTGAAGCTTTCTTT | CASSSGVGGTEAFF
. | TRBJ2-1 | . | TRBV29-1 | TGCAGCGTTGACGAAGGGAGTAAGGGTGAGCAGTTCTTC | CSVDEGSKGEQFF
TRBD2 | TRBJ2-1 | once | TRBV19 | TGTGCCAGTAGGACCGGGACAGGGACTAGCGGGAGGGGCTACAATGAGCTGTTCTTC | CASRTGTGTSGRGYNELFF
TRBD1 | TRBJ1-1 | few | TRBV19 | TGTGCCAGTAGTATTTCCCTGACAGGGGTGAGCACTGAAGCTTTCTTT | CASSISLTGVSTEAFF
TRBD2 | TRBJ2-3 | many | TRBV7-6 | TGTGCCAGCAGCTTAGGGGCTAGCGGAACCACAGATACGCAGTATTTT | CASSLGASGTTDTQYF
TRBD2 | TRBJ2-1 | few | TRBV4-1 | TGCGCCAGCAGCACTCTAGCGGGAGGGAGGAATGAGCAGTTCTTC | CASSTLAGGRNEQFF
. | TRBJ2-7 | many | TRBV20-1 | TGCAGTGCCAGCCCACTCTCCTACGAGCAGTACTTC | CSASPLSYEQYF
. | TRBJ1-1 | many | TRBV20-1 | TGCAGTGCTAGACGGGTCACTGAAGCTTTCTTT | CSARRVTEAFF